This T cell receptor beta chain was documented in a study of blood T cell repertoires in COVID-19 (dated by TCRdb to about 2020). Broadly, across the study: Samples from collaborators originated in the United States, Italy and Spain and spanned both the acute and convalescent phases of COVID-19. The material from the prospective study consisted of cDNA or gDNA derived from T cells, B-cell-depleted T cells, or PBMCs. Deeply sampled blood TCRbeta repertoires from subjects exposed to, actively infected with, or recovered from COVID-19 were included in the dataset. A freely available public database, intended as a resource for researchers studying the immune response to SARS-CoV-2, is where the repertoires were released. Samples came from the ongoing ImmuneRACE study (first 160 participants) plus 1,254 subjects from 6 global collaborators. The sample metadata nearly always contained a de-identified subject ID, COVID-19 status, age in years and sex. HLA class I and class II types, where available, came from metadata supplied by the sample provider rather than from assay-based typing. Results the study describes overall, beyond this receptor: The amount of clinical and demographic metadata varied by source and participant and was provided uncurated.

CDR1 and CDR2 (SGHAT, FQNNGV) derive from the germline V gene. Unmatched junction bases come to 7, with V trimmed by 4 bases and J by 5 bases. The CDR3 holds 17 amino acids from the cysteine to the phenylalanine. Only the CDR3 region is kept as DNA, spanning 51 bases read in frame from base 1. Of note for this clone: The specificity of this receptor is unknown. Per-base quality was not reported, and no clone a single base away is much larger than it.

TCRbeta CDR3 regions were amplified from genomic DNA by means of the immunoSEQ Assay, a bias-controlled multiplex PCR. On the authors' methods: Within the assay, amplification of reference gene primers was used to estimate how many nucleated cells each sample contained. To quantify the absolute abundance of each unique TCRbeta CDR3 rearrangement, sequence reads were collapsed and filtered. For each sample, productive Simpson clonality was calculated by taking the square root of Simpson's diversity index across productive rearrangements. What TCRdb holds here is the immuneACCESS table cut down to in-frame rearrangements. Part of the clones is not present; checked against another copy, under half of the missing clones reflect an unresolved V gene, and the others are unexplained. The V and J calls and the clone size are those of that table, but D and trimming were determined from the DNA. The sample table shows approximately 93,000 clones, and about 76% are seen once. Of the sample, roughly a tenth falls within the top ten clones.

Collaborating institutions collected whole blood in K2EDTA tubes following their own protocols. For TCRbeta analysis, collaborators shipped samples as frozen whole blood, isolated PBMCs, or DNA extracted from either of those sample types. Sequencing was carried out using peripheral blood. The rearrangement combines TRBV11-2 with TRBJ2-1; 14 bases in between match TRBD2. The TCR originated in a woman older than 75 with acute or convalescent COVID-19. The sequenced DNA: TGTGCCAGCAGCTCGCCGGGACTAGCGGGGGCCGACAATGAGCAGTTCTTC. It translates to CASSSPGLAGADNEQFF.